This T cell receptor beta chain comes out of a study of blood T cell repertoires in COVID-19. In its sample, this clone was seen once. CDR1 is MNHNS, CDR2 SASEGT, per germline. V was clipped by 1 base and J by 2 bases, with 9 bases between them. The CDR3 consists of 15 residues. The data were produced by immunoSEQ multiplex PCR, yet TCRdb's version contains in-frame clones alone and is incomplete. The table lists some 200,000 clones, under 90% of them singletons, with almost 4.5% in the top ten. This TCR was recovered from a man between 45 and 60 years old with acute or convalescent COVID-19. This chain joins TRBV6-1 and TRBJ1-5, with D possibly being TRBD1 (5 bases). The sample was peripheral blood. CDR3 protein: CASSEGVGGNQPQHF. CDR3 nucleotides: TGTGCCAGCAGTGAAGGTGTAGGGGGCAATCAGCCCCAGCATTTT.